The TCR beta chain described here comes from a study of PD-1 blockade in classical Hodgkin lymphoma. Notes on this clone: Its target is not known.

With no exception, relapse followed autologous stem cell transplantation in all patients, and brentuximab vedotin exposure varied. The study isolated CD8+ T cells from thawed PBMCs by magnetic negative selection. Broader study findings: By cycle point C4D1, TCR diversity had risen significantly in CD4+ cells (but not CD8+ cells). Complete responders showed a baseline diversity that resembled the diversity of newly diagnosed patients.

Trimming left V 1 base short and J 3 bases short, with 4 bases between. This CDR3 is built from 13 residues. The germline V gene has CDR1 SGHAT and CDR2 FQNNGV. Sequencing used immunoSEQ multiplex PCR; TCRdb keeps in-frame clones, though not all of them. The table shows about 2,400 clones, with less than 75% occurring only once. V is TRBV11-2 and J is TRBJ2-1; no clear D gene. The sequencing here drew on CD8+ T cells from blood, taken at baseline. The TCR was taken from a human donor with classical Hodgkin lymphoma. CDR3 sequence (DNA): TGTGCCAGCAGCTTAGGATACTACAATGAGCAGTTCTTC. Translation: CASSLGYYNEQFF.